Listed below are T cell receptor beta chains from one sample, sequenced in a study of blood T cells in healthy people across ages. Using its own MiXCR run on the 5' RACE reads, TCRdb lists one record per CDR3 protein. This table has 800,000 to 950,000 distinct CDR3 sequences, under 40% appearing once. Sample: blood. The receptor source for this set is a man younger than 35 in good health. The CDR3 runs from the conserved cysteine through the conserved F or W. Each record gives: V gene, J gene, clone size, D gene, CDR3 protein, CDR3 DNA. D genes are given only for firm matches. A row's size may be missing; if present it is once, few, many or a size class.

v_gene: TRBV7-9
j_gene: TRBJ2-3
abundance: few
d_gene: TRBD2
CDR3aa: CASSLAPSSGGRTDTQYF
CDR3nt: TGTGCCAGCAGCTTAGCTCCTTCTAGCGGGGGGCGCACAGATACGCAGTATTTT

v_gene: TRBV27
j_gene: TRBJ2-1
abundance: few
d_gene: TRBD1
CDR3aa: CASSSDRDRLQFF
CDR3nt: TGTGCCAGCAGTTCCGACAGGGACAGGTTGCAGTTCTTC

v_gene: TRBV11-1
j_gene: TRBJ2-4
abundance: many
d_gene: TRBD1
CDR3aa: CASSLDRDDIQYF
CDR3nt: TGTGCCAGCAGCTTGGACAGGGATGACATTCAGTACTTC

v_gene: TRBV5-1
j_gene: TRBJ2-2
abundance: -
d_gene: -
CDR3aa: CASSLGPLANTGELFF
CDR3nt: TGCGCCAGCAGCTTGGGACCTCTAGCGAACACCGGGGAGCTGTTTTTT

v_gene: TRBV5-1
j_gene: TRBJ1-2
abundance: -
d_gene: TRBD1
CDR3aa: CASSYRTGEPNYGYTF
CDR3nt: TGCGCCAGCAGCTACCGGACAGGAGAACCTAACTATGGCTACACCTTC

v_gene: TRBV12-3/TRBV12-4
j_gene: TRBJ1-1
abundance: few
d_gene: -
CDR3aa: CASSLGLPLLSAFF
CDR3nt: TGTGCCAGCAGTTTGGGGTTACCCCTCTTAAGCGCTTTCTTT

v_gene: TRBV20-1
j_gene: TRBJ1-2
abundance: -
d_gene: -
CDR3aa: CSARDPVFGGYTF
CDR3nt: TGCAGTGCTAGAGATCCGGTCTTTGGAGGCTACACCTTC

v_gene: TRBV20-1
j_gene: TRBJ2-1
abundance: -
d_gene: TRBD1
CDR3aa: CSARDGGQGGHEQFF
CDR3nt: TGCAGTGCTAGAGATGGGGGACAGGGTGGGCATGAGCAGTTCTTC

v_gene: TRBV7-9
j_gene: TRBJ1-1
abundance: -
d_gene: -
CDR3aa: CASSLWERGSPEAFF
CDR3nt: TGTGCCAGCAGCTTATGGGAGCGTGGAAGCCCTGAAGCTTTCTTT

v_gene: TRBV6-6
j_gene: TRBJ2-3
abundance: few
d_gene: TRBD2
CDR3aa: CASRVAGGRTDTQYF
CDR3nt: TGTGCCAGCAGAGTAGCGGGGGGCCGCACAGATACGCAGTATTTT

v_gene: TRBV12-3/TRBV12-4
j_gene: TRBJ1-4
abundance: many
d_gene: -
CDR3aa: CAILRVGEKLFF
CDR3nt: TGTGCCATCTTAAGGGTGGGTGAAAAACTGTTTTTT

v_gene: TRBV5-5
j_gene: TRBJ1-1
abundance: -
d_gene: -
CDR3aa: CASSLPDGLQAFF
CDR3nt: TGTGCCAGCAGCTTGCCGGACGGCCTCCAAGCTTTCTTT

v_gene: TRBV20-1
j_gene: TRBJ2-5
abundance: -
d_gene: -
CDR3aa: CSAPPTGQETQYF
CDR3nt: TGCAGTGCTCCTCCGACCGGACAAGAGACCCAGTACTTC

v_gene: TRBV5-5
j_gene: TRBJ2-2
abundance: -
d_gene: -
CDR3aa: CASSFQAGDIGELFF
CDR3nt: TGTGCCAGCAGCTTCCAAGCAGGAGATATCGGGGAGCTGTTTTTT

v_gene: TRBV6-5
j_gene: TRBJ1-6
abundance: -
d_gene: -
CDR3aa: CASKTTGYNSPLHF
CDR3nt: TGTGCCAGCAAAACAACCGGTTATAATTCACCCCTCCACTTT

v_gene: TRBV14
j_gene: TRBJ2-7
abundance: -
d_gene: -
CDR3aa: CASSQDLGRSTYRQYF
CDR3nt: TGTGCCAGCAGCCAAGATTTGGGACGGTCTACTTATCGGCAGTACTTC

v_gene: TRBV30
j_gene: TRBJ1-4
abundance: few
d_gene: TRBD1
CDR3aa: CAWSVQGPEKLFF
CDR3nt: TGTGCCTGGAGTGTACAGGGGCCGGAAAAACTGTTTTTT

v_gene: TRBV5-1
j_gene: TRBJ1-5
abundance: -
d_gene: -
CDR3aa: CASSLAEGSNQPQHF
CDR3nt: TGCGCCAGCAGCTTGGCCGAGGGGAGCAATCAGCCCCAGCATTTT

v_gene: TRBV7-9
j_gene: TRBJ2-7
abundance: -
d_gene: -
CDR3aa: CASSLAGVYSYNEQYF
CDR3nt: TGTGCCAGCAGCTTAGCGGGGGTTTACTCCTACAATGAGCAGTACTTC

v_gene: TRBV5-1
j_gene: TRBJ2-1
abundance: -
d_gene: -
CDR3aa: CASSLGAGHYNEQFF
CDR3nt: TGCGCCAGCAGCTTAGGGGCCGGGCATTACAATGAGCAGTTCTTC

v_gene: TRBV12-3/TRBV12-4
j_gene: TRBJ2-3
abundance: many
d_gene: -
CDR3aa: CASSLEGRTQYF
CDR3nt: TGTGCCAGCAGTTTAGAGGGCAGGACGCAGTATTTT

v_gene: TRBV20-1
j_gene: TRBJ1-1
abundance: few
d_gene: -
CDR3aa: CSATMTAMNTEAFF
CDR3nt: TGCAGTGCTACAATGACGGCCATGAACACTGAAGCTTTCTTT

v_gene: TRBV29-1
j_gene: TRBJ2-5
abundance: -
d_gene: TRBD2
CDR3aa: CSVGHDVAGGAGTQYF
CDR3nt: TGCAGCGTTGGGCATGATGTAGCGGGAGGAGCGGGGACCCAGTACTTC

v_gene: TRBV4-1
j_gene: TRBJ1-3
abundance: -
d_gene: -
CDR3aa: CASSLLGVSGNTIYF
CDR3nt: TGCGCCAGCAGCCTCCTGGGGGTTTCGGGAAACACCATATATTTT

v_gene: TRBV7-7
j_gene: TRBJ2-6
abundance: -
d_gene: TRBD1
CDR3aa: CASSPRDSASGANVLTF
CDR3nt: TGTGCTAGCAGCCCCCGGGACAGCGCCTCTGGGGCCAACGTCCTGACTTTC

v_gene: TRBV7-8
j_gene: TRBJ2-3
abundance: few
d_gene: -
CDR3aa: CASSLSPPDTQYF
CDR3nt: TGTGCCAGCAGCTTAAGTCCACCAGATACGCAGTATTTT

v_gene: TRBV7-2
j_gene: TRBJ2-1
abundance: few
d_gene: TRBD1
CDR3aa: CASSRDSTQETQFF
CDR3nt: TGTGCCAGCAGCCGGGACAGTACCCAAGAGACCCAGTTCTTC

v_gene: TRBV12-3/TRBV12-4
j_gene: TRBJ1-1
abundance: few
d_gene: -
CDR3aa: CASSLTDTNTEAFF
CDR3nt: TGTGCCAGCAGTTTAACAGACACGAACACTGAAGCTTTCTTT

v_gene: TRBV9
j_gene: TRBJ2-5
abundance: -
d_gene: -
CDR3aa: CASSGSGIEEETQYF
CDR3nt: TGTGCCAGCAGCGGATCAGGGATAGAAGAAGAGACCCAGTACTTC

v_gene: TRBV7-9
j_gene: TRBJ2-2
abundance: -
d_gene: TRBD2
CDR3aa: CASSPKRGTGELFF
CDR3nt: TGTGCCAGCAGCCCGAAGCGGGGTACCGGGGAGCTGTTTTTT

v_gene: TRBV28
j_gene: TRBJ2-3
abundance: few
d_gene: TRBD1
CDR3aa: CASSPRDRLLSTDTQYF
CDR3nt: TGTGCCAGCAGTCCCCGGGACAGGTTACTCAGCACAGATACGCAGTATTTT

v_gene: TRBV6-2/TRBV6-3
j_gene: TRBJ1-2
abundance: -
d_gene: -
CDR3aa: CASSIPEGGYTF
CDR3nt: TGTGCCAGCAGCATCCCGGAAGGTGGCTACACCTTC

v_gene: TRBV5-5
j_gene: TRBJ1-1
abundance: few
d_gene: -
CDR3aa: CASSSTGQVMNTEAFF
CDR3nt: TGTGCCAGCAGCTCGACGGGGCAAGTTATGAACACTGAAGCTTTCTTT

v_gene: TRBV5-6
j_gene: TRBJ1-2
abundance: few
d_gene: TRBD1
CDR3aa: CASSWGQGNGYTF
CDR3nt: TGTGCCAGCAGCTGGGGACAGGGGAATGGCTACACCTTC

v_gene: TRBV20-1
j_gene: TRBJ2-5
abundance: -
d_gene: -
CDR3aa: CSAKDSAGETQYF
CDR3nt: TGCAGTGCTAAGGACAGTGCAGGAGAGACCCAGTACTTC

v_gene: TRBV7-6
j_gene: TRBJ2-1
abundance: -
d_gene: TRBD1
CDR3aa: CASSLEQGTNEQFF
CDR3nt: TGTGCCAGCAGCTTAGAACAGGGGACCAATGAGCAGTTCTTC

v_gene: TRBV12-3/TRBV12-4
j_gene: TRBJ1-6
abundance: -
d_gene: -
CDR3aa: CASSSEDRSPLHF
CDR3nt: TGTGCCAGCAGTTCCGAGGATCGGTCACCCCTCCACTTT

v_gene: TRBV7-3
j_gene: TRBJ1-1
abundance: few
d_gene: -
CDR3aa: CASSLTPTRGDTEAFF
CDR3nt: TGTGCCAGCAGCCTCACCCCGACTAGAGGGGACACTGAAGCTTTCTTT

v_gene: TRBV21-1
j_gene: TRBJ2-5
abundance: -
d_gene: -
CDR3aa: CASSSQGRQGNTQYF
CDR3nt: TGTGCCAGCAGTTCTCAAGGCAGACAGGGAAATACCCAGTACTTC

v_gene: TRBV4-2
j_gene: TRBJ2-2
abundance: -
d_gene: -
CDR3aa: CASSVSGGTGELFF
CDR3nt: TGTGCCAGTTCAGTCAGCGGTGGGACCGGGGAGCTGTTTTTT

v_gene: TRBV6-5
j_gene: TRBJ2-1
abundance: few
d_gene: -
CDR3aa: CASRQGFSYNEQFF
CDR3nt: TGTGCCAGCAGACAGGGATTTTCCTACAATGAGCAGTTCTTC

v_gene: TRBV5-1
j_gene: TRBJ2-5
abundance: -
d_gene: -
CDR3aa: CASSLGVKEQYF
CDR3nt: TGCGCCAGCAGCTTGGGGGTGAAGGAGCAGTACTTC

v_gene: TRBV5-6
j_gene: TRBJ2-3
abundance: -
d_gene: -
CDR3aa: CASSLMGVSTDTQYF
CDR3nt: TGTGCCAGCAGCTTGATGGGGGTCAGCACAGATACGCAGTATTTT

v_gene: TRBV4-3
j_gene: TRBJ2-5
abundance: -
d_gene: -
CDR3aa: CVSSQALGAAETQYF
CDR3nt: TGCGTCAGCAGCCAAGCTCTCGGGGCGGCAGAGACCCAGTACTTC

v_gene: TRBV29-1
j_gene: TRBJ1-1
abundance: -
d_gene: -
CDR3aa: CSGKGPGEAFF
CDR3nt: TGCAGCGGTAAGGGACCTGGGGAAGCTTTCTTT

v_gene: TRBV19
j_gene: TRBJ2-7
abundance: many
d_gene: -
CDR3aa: CASSARYSYEQYF
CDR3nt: TGTGCCAGTAGTGCACGATACAGCTACGAGCAGTACTTC

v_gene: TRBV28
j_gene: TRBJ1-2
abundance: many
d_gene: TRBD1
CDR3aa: CASSSPDRDRVYTF
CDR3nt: TGTGCCAGCAGTTCCCCCGACCGGGACAGGGTGTACACCTTC

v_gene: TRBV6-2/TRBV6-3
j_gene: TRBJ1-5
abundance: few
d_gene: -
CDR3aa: CASSDGKPQHF
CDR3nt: TGTGCCAGCAGTGACGGTAAGCCCCAGCATTTT

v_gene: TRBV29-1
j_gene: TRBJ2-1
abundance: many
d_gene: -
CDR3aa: CSAGWGAYNEQFF
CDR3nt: TGCAGCGCCGGTTGGGGGGCCTACAATGAGCAGTTCTTC

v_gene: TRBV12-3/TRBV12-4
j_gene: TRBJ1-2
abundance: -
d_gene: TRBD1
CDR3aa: CASSIPTGGADGYTF
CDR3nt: TGTGCCAGCAGTATACCCACAGGGGGCGCAGATGGCTACACCTTC

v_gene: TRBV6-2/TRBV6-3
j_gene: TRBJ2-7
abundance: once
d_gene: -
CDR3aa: CASSYSRSFSYEQYF
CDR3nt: TGTGCCAGCAGTTACTCGAGGTCCTTTTCCTACGAGCAGTACTTC

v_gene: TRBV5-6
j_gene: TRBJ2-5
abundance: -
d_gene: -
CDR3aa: CASRTAGEAQYF
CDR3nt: TGTGCCAGCAGGACCGCCGGAGAGGCCCAGTACTTC

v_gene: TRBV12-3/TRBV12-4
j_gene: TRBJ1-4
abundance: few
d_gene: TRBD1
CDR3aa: CASSLVRDRPNEKLFF
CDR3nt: TGTGCCAGCAGTTTAGTAAGGGACAGACCGAATGAAAAACTGTTTTTT

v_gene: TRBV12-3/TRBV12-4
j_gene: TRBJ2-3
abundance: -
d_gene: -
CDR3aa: CACSLDYSTDTQYF
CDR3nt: TGTGCCTGCAGTTTAGACTATAGCACAGATACGCAGTATTTT

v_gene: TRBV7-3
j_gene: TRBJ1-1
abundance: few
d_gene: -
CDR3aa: CASSLTRVRQNTEAFF
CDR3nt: TGTGCCAGCAGCCTTACACGCGTCAGACAGAACACTGAAGCTTTCTTT

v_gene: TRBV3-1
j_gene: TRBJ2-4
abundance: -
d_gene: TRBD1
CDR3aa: CASSQEGRGPTKSIQYF
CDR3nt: TGTGCCAGCAGCCAAGAGGGCAGGGGGCCTACCAAAAGCATTCAGTACTTC